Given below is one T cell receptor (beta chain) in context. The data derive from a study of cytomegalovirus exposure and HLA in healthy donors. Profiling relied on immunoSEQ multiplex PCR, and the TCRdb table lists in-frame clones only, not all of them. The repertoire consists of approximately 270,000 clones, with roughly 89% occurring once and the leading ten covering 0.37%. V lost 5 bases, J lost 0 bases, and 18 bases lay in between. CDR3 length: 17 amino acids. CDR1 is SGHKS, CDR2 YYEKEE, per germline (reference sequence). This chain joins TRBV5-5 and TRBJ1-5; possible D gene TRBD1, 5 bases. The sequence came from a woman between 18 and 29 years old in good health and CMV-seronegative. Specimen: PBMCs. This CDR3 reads CASSSHEGLNSNQPQHF. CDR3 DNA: TGTGCCAGCAGTTCTCATGAGGGACTTAATAGCAATCAGCCCCAGCATTTT.